In this sample, the clone carrying this T cell receptor beta chain turned up once. Its antigen is unknown. Generated by immunoSEQ multiplex PCR, the TCRdb table keeps only in-frame clones and is missing some. This sample has 65,000 to 80,000 clones, with 95% to 97% found just once. The data are from a study of T cell clonotyping in hematopoietic cell transplantation. Study summary: Recipient samples before transplant were obtained post-cytoreduction.

Sample time point: recipient sample about 28 days before transplant, after cytoreduction. Blood collection times were about day -28 and days 30, 100, 180 posttransplant. Study-wide findings and caveats: After transplant, recipient diversity fell while pathologically expanded clonotypes grew through day 180. No sorting was done, leaving CD4 and CD8 contributions mixed.

V was shortened by 6 bases and J by 4 bases, with 6 bases between the two germline ends. This CDR3 is 12 amino acids long. The germline V gene encodes CDR1 MDHEN and CDR2 SYDVKM. This clonotype was sampled from a woman in her forties or fifties with acute myeloid leukemia. Some clones in this sample may be carry-over from other donors' samples. The chain is built from TRBV28 and TRBJ1-4, with D perhaps TRBD1 (6 bases). The sequences come from peripheral blood mononuclear cells, collected before stem cell transplant. The CDR3 coding sequence is TGTGCCAGCAGACAGGGTAATGAAAAACTGTTTTTT. This sequence encodes CASRQGNEKLFF. Filled out from reference TRBV28 and TRBJ1-4, the complete variable domain reads DVKVTQSSRYLVKRTGEKVFLECVQDMDHENMFWYRQDPGLGLRLIYFSYDVKMKEKGDIPEGYSVSREKKERFSLILESASTNQTSMYLCASRQGNEKLFFGSGTQLSVL.